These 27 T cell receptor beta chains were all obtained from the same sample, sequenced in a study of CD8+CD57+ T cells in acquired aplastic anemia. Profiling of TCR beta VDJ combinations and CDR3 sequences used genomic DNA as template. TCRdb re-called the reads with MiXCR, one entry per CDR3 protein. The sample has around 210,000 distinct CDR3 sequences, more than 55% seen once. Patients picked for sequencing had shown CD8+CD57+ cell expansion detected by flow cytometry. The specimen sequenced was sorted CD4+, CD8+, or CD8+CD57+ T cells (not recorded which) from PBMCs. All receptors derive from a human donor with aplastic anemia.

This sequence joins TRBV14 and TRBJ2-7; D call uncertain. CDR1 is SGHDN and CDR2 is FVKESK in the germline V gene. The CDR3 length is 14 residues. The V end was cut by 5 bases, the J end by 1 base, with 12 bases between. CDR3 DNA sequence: TGTGCCAGCAGCAAGATTAGCAGGTCCTACGAGCAGTACTTC. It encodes CASSKISRSYEQYF.

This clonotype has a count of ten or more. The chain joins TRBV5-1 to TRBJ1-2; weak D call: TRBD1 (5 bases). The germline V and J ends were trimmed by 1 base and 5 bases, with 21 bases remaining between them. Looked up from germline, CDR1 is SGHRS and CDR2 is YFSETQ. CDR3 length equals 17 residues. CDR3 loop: CASSLPSGTEALYGYTF. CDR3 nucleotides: TGCGCCAGCAGCTTGCCATCCGGGACCGAAGCACTTTATGGCTACACCTTC.

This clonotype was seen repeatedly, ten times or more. The CDR3 DNA reads as TGTGCCAGCAGTTATGACCCGTGGCAGGGGGCTGAAAAACTGTTTTTT. Translation: CASSYDPWQGAEKLFF. V usage is TRBV12-3 or TRBV12-4 and J usage is TRBJ1-4; 8 bases align to TRBD1. The CDR3 loop spans 16 amino acids. The trim removed 4 bases at V and 7 bases at J, leaving 11 bases unmatched.

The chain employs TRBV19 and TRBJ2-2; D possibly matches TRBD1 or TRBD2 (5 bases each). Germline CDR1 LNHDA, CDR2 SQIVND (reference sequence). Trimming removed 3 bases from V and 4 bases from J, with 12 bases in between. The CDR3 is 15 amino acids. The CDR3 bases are TGTGCCAGTAGTATGGGGGTGATGGGCACCGGGGAGCTGTTTTTT. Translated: CASSMGVMGTGELFF.

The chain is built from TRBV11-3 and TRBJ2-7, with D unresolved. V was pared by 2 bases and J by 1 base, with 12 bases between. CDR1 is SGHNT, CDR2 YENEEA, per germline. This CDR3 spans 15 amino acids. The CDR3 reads CASSLSSVQSYEQYF. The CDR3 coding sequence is TGTGCCAGCAGCTTATCGAGCGTTCAATCCTACGAGCAGTACTTC.

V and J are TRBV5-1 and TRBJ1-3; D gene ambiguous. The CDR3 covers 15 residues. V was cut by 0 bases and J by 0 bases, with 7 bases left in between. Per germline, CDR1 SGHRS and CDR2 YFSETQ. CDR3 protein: CASSLGQTSGNTIYF. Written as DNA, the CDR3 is TGCGCCAGCAGCTTGGGGCAGACCTCTGGAAACACCATATATTTT.

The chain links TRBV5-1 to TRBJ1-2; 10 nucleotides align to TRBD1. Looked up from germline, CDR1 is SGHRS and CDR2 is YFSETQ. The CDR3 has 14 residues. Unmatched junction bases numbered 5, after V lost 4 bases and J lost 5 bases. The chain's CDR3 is CASSTGQGEYGYTF. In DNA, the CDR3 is TGCGCCAGCAGCACCGGACAGGGGGAGTATGGCTACACCTTC.

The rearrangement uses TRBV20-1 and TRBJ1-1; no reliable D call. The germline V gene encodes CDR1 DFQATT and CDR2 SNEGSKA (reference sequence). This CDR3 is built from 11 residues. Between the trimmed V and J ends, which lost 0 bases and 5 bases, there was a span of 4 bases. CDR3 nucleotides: TGCAGTGCTAGAGATCAAACTGAAGCTTTCTTT. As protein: CSARDQTEAFF.

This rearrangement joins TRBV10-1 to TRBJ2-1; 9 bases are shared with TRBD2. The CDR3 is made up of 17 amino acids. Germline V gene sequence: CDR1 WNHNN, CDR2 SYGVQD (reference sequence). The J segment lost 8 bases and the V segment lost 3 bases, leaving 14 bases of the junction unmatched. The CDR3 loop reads CASSDGLWLAGSDEQFF. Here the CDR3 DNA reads TGCGCCAGCAGTGACGGGCTCTGGCTAGCGGGATCCGATGAGCAGTTCTTC.

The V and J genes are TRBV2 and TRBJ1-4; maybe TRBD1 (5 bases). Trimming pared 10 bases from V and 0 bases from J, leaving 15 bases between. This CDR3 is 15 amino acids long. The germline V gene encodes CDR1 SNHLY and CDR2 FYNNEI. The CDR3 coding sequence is TGTGCCAACAGGCGGGAGACAGCAACTAATGAAAAACTGTTTTTT. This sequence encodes CANRRETATNEKLFF.

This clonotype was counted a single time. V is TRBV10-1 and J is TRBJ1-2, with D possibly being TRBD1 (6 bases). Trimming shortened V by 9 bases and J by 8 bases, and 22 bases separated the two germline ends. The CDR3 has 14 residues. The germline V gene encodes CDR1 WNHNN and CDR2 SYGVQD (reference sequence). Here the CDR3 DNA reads TGCGCCAGGGCCCTTCGAGGGGGAAGGGACGGCTACACCTTC. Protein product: CARALRGGRDGYTF.

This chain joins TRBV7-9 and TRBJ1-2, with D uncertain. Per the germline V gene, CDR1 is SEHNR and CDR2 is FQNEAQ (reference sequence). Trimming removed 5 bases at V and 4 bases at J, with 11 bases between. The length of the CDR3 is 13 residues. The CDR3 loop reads CASSKSGIYGYTF. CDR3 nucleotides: TGTGCCAGCAGCAAGTCCGGTATCTATGGCTACACCTTC.

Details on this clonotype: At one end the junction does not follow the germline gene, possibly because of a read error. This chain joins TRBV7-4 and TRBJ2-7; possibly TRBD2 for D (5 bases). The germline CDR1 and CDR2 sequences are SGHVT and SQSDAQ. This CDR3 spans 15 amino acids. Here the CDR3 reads CASSLGGSSPYEQYF. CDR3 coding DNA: TGCGCCAGCAGCTTGGGCGGGTCCTCCCCCTACGAGCAGTACTTC.

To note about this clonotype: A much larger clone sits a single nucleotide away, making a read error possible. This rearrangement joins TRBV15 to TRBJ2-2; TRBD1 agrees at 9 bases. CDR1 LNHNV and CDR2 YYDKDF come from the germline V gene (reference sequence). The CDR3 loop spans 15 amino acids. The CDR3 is CATSRDTGGTGELVF. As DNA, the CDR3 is TGTGCCACCAGCAGAGATACAGGGGGCACCGGGGAGCTGGTTTTT.

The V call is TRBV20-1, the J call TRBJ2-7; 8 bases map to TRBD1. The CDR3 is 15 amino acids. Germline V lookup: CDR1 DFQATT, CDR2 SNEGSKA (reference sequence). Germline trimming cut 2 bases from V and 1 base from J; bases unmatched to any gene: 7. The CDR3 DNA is TGCAGTGCTAGACCCGAGGACAGGGTATCCTACGAGCAGTACTTC. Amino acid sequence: CSARPEDRVSYEQYF.

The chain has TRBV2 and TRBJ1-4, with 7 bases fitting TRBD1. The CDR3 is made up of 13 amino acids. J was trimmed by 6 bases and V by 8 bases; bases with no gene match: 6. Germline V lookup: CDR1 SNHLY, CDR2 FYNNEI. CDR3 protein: CASQTGPYEKLFF. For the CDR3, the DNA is TGTGCCAGCCAGACAGGGCCCTATGAAAAACTGTTTTTT.

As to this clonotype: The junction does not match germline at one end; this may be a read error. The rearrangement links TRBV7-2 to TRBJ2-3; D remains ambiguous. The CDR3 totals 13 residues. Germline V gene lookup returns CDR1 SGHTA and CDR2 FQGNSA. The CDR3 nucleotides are TGTGCCAGCAGCCTGGTGGACGAGAAGACGCAGTACTTT. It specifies CASSLVDEKTQYF.

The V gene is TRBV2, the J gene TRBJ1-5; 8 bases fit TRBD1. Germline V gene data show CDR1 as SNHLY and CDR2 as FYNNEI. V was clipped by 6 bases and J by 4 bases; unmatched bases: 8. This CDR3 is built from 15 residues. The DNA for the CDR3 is TGTGCCAGCAGCGCGCTGACAGGGGCAAATCAGCCCCAGCATTTT. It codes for CASSALTGANQPQHF.

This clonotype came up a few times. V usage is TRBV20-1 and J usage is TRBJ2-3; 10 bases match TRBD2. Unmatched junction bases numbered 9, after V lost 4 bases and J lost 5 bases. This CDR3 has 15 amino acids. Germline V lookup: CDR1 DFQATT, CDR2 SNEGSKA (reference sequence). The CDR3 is CSAIDLAGEVDTQYF. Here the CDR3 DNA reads TGCAGTGCTATTGATCTAGCGGGAGAAGTAGATACGCAGTATTTT.

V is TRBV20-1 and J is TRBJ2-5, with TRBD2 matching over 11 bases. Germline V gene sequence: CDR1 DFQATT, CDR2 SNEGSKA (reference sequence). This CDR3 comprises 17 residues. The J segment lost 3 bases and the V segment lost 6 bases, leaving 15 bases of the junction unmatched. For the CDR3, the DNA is TGCAGTGCCCCAGTTCTAGCGGGGGGCCTAGCAGAAGAGACCCAGTACTTC. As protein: CSAPVLAGGLAEETQYF.

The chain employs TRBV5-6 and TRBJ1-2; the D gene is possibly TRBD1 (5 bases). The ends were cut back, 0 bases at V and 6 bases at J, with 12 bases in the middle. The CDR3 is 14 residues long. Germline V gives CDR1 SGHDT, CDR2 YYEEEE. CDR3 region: CASSLGAGRNGYTF. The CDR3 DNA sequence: TGTGCCAGCAGCTTGGGGGCAGGGCGGAATGGCTACACCTTC.

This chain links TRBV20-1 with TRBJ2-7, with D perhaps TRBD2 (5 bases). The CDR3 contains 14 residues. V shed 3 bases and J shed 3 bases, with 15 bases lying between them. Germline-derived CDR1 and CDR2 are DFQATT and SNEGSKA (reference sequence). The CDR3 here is CSASAQRMNYEQYF. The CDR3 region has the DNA TGCAGTGCTAGTGCGCAGCGGATGAACTACGAGCAGTACTTC.

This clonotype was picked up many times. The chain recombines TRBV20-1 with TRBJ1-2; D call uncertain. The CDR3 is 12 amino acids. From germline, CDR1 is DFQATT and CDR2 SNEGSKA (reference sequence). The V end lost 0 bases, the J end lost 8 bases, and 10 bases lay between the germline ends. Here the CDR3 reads CSAREWQLGYTF. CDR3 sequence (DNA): TGCAGTGCTAGAGAATGGCAGCTCGGCTACACCTTC.

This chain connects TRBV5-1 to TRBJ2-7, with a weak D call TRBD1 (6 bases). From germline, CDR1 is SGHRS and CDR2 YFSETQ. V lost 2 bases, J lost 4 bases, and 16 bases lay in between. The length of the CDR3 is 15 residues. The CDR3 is CASSFTPGQIYEQYF. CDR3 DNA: TGCGCCAGCAGCTTCACCCCGGGACAAATATACGAGCAGTACTTC.

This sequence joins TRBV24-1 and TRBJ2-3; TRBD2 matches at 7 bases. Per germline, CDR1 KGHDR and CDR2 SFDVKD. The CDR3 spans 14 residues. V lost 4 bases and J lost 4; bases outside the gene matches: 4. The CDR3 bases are TGTGCCACCAGTGACGCTAGCGGTCCAGATACGCAGTATTTT. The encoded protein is CATSDASGPDTQYF.

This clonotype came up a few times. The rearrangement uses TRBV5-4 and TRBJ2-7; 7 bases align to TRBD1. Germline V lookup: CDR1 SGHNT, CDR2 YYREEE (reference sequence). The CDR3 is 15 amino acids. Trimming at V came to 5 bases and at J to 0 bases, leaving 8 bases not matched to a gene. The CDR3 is CASRNGPGGSYEQYF. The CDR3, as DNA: TGTGCCAGCAGAAACGGGCCAGGGGGCTCCTACGAGCAGTACTTC.

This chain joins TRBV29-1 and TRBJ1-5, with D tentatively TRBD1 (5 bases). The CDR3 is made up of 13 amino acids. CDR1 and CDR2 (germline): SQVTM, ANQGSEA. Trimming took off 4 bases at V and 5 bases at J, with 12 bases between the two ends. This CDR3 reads CSVGEDTDQPQHF. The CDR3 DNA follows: TGCAGCGTTGGGGAGGACACTGATCAGCCCCAGCATTTT. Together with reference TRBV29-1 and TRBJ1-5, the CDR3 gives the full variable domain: SAVISQKPSRDICQRGTSLTIQCQVDSQVTMMFWYRQQPGQSLTLIATANQGSEATYESGFVIDKFPISRPNLTFSTLTVSNMSPEDSSIYLCSVGEDTDQPQHFGDGTRLSIL.